This T cell receptor beta chain emerged from a study of T-cell reconstitution after alpha-beta-depleted transplantation in children. This clonotype came up many times. V was shortened by 0 bases and J by 7 bases, with 9 bases between the two germline ends. Germline V lookup: CDR1 SQVTM, CDR2 ANQGSEA. The CDR3 extends over 12 amino acids. For TCRbeta, the library was prepared with unique molecular identifiers. TCRdb fed the PCR reads into MiXCR, producing one record per CDR3 protein. The sample lists 230,000 or so distinct CDR3 sequences, 9.7% occurring once. The TCR was taken from a human donor who donated a stem cell graft to a child with SCID. This specimen was PBMCs from the stem cell graft donor, taken from the stem cell graft. The J gene is TRBJ2-5, the V gene TRBV29-1; no clear D gene. The CDR3 nucleotides are TGCAGCGTTGAAGAGTCAATGGGGACCCAGTACTTC. This codes for CSVEESMGTQYF.